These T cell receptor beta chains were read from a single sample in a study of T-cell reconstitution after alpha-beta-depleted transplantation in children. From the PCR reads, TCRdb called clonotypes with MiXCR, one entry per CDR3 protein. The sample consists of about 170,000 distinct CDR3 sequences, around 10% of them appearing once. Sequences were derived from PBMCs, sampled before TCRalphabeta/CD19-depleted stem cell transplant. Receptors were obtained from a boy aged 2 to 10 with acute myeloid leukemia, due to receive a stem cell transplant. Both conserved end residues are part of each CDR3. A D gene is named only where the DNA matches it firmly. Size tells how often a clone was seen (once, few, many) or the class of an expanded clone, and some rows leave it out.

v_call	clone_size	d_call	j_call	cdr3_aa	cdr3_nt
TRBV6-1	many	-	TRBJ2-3	CASSEKLVLAQYF	TGTGCCAGCAGTGAAAAACTAGTATTGGCGCAGTATTTT
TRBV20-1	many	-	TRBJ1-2	CSAREGSYGYTF	TGCAGTGCTAGAGAGGGGAGCTATGGCTACACCTTC
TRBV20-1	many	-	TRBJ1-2	CSASGGTRVGGYTF	TGCAGTGCTAGCGGCGGGACCCGTGTTGGAGGCTACACCTTC
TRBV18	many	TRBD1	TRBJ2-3	CASSPTGKGTDTQYF	TGTGCCAGCTCACCGACAGGGAAGGGGACAGATACGCAGTATTTT
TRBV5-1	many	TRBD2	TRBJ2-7	CASTWTSGEYEQYF	TGCGCCAGCACCTGGACTAGCGGGGAGTACGAGCAGTACTTC
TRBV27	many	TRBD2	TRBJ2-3	CASMFFPRGAGEGRGTDTQYF	TGTGCCAGCATGTTTTTCCCACGTGGAGCGGGAGAAGGTAGGGGCACAGATACGCAGTATTTT
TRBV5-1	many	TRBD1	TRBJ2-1	CASSLEGQGVVSNEQFF	TGCGCCAGCAGCTTGGAAGGACAGGGTGTTGTATCCAATGAGCAGTTCTTC
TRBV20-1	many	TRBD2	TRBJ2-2	CSAATSVPNTGELFF	TGCAGTGCTGCCACTAGCGTCCCGAACACCGGGGAGCTGTTTTTT
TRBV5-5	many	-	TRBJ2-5	CASSPPGQQETQYF	TGTGCCAGCAGCCCCCCCGGGCAGCAAGAGACCCAGTACTTC
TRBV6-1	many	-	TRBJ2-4	CASSEFGGRLLAKNIQYF	TGTGCCAGCAGTGAATTTGGGGGCCGACTTCTAGCCAAAAACATTCAGTACTTC
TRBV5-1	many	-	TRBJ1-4	CASSLWPPDTNEKLFF	TGCGCCAGCAGCTTGTGGCCACCCGATACGAATGAAAAACTGTTTTTT
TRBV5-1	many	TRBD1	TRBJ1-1	CASRQGAAEAFF	TGCGCCAGCCGACAGGGGGCAGCTGAAGCTTTCTTT
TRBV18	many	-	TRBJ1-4	CASSPFYSLNEKLFF	TGTGCCAGCTCACCATTTTACAGCTTGAATGAAAAACTGTTTTTT
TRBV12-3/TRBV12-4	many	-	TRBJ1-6	CASSGTREGSPLHF	TGTGCCAGCAGTGGGACCCGGGAGGGTTCACCCCTCCACTTT
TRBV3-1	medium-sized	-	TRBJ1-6	CASSQGGQNSPLHF	TGTGCCAGCAGCCAAGGCGGACAGAATTCACCCCTCCACTTT
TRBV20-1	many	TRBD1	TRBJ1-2	CSAQYNRGVMNGYTF	TGCAGTGCGCAGTACAACAGGGGCGTCATGAATGGCTACACCTTC
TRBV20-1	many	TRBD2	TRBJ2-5	CSARLAGEQETQYF	TGCAGTGCTAGACTAGCGGGAGAGCAAGAGACCCAGTACTTC
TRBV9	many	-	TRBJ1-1	CASSVLVNTEAFF	TGTGCCAGCAGCGTTTTAGTGAACACTGAAGCTTTCTTT
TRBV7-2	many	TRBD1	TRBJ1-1	CASSFGGTARGEAFF	TGTGCCAGCAGCTTCGGTGGGACCGCCAGGGGGGAAGCTTTCTTT
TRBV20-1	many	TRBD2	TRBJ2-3	CSAWTSGTLDTQYF	TGCAGTGCTTGGACTAGCGGGACCTTGGATACGCAGTATTTT
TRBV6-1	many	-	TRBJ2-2	CASNRKGNTGELFF	TGTGCCAGCAATCGAAAAGGGAACACCGGGGAGCTGTTTTTT
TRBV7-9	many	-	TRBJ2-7	CASSSGVYEQYF	TGTGCCAGCAGCTCCGGGGTTTACGAGCAGTACTTC
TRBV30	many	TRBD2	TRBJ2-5	CAWRGSGSGGRETQYF	TGTGCCTGGAGGGGGTCGGGGAGCGGGGGCCGGGAGACCCAGTACTTC
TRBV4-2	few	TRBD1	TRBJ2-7	CASSQSGTGRREQYF	TGTGCCAGCAGCCAATCCGGGACAGGGAGGCGTGAGCAGTACTTC
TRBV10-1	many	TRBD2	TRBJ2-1	CASNPGTSGSDEQFF	TGCGCCAGCAACCCCGGGACTAGCGGGAGTGATGAGCAGTTCTTC
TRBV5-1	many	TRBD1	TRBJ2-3	CASSFGRQGASTDTQYF	TGCGCCAGCAGCTTTGGTAGACAGGGGGCTAGCACAGATACGCAGTATTTT
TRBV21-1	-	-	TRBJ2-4	CASRGGGRTAKNIQYF	TGTGCCAGCAGGGGGGGGGGACGGACAGCCAAAAACATTCAGTACTTC
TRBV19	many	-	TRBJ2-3	CASSNDHADTQYF	TGTGCCAGTAGTAACGACCACGCAGATACGCAGTATTTT
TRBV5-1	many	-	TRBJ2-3	CASSPTLGADTQYF	TGCGCCAGCAGCCCTACCTTAGGGGCAGATACGCAGTATTTT
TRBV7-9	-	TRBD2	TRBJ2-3	CASSLRRTSPDTQYF	TGTGCCAGCAGCTTAAGAAGGACTAGCCCAGATACGCAGTATTTT
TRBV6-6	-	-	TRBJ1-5	CATGQNSNQPQHF	TGTGCCACCGGACAAAATAGCAATCAGCCCCAGCATTTT
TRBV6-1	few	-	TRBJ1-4	CASSTSQSLSGHGEKLFF	TGTGCCAGCAGTACCTCACAATCGTTAAGCGGCCACGGTGAAAAACTGTTTTTT
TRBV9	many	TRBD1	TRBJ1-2	CASSVGQGASKGYTF	TGTGCCAGCAGCGTGGGACAGGGGGCCTCGAAAGGCTACACCTTC
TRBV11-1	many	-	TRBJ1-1	CASSKYTKSGGAYTEAFF	TGTGCCAGCAGTAAATACACGAAGTCAGGAGGGGCGTACACTGAAGCTTTCTTT
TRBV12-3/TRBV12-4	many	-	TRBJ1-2	CASRPQAIPLGYTF	TGTGCCAGCAGGCCACAGGCTATACCTCTTGGCTACACCTTC
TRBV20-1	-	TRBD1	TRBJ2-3	CSASRDRGPDTQYF	TGCAGTGCTAGCCGGGACAGGGGCCCAGATACGCAGTATTTT
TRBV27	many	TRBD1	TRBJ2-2	CASRAGTVTGELFF	TGTGCCAGCAGGGCCGGGACAGTCACCGGGGAGCTGTTTTTT
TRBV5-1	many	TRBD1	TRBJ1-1	CASSPRDRGWGTEAFF	TGCGCCAGCAGCCCCCGGGACAGGGGATGGGGCACTGAAGCTTTCTTT
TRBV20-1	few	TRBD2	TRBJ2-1	CSARDRLAGYNEQFF	TGCAGTGCTAGAGACCGGCTAGCGGGATACAATGAGCAGTTCTTC
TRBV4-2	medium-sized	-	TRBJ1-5	CASSQDRGYHQPQHF	TGTGCCAGCAGCCAAGATCGGGGGTATCATCAGCCCCAGCATTTT
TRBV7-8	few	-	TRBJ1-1	CASSLAIGEVNTEAFF	TGTGCCAGCAGCTTAGCGATCGGGGAAGTAAACACTGAAGCTTTCTTT
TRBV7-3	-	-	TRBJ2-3	CASSLIGDTDTQYF	TGTGCCAGCAGCTTAATTGGAGACACAGATACGCAGTATTTT
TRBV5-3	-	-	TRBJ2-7	CARSLGLLSYEQYF	TGTGCCAGGAGCTTGGGACTCCTCAGCTACGAGCAGTACTTC
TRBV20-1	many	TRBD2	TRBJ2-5	CSAPRGGETQYF	TGCAGTGCCCCCCGGGGGGGGGAGACCCAGTACTTC
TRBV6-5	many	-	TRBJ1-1	CASSYSPSLNTEAFF	TGTGCCAGCAGTTACTCTCCCAGTTTGAACACTGAAGCTTTCTTT
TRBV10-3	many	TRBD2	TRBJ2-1	CAIGLAGADEQFF	TGTGCCATCGGACTAGCGGGGGCGGATGAGCAGTTCTTC
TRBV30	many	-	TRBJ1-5	CAWSEGISNQPQHF	TGTGCCTGGAGTGAAGGGATTAGCAATCAGCCCCAGCATTTT
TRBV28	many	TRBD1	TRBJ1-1	CASSPSGQGKGTEAFF	TGTGCCAGCAGTCCCTCCGGACAGGGGAAGGGGACTGAAGCTTTCTTT
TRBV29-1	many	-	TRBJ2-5	CSVRPGQGQETQYF	TGCAGCGTTAGACCGGGACAAGGCCAAGAGACCCAGTACTTC
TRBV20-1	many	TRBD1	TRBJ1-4	CSAGGQANEKLFF	TGCAGTGCCGGAGGACAGGCAAATGAAAAACTGTTTTTT
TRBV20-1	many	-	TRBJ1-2	CSASIQGISYGYTF	TGCAGTGCTTCCATACAGGGAATCTCTTATGGCTACACCTTC
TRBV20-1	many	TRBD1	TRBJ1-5	CSAGRGRDQPQHF	TGCAGTGCTGGCAGGGGGCGAGATCAGCCCCAGCATTTT
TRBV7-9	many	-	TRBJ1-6	CASNAREGRGDNSPLHF	TGTGCCAGCAACGCGAGGGAGGGGAGGGGGGATAATTCACCCCTCCACTTT
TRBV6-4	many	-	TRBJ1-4	CASSDSGAPGEKLFF	TGTGCCAGCAGTGACTCAGGAGCCCCTGGTGAAAAACTGTTTTTT
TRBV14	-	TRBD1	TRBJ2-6	CASRIPGGESGANVLTF	TGTGCCAGCAGGATCCCAGGGGGAGAGTCTGGGGCCAACGTCCTGACTTTC
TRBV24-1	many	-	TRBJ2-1	CATSESSSYNEQFF	TGTGCCACCAGTGAAAGTAGCTCCTACAATGAGCAGTTCTTC
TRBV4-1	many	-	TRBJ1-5	CASSQDRGRAQHF	TGCGCCAGCAGCCAAGATCGGGGCAGGGCCCAGCATTTT
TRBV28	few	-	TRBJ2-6	CASSQGVSSGANVLTF	TGTGCCAGTTCTCAGGGAGTCTCCTCTGGGGCCAACGTCCTGACTTTC
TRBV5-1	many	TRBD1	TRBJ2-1	CASISGTGRANEQFF	TGCGCCAGCATCTCCGGGACAGGGAGGGCCAATGAGCAGTTCTTC